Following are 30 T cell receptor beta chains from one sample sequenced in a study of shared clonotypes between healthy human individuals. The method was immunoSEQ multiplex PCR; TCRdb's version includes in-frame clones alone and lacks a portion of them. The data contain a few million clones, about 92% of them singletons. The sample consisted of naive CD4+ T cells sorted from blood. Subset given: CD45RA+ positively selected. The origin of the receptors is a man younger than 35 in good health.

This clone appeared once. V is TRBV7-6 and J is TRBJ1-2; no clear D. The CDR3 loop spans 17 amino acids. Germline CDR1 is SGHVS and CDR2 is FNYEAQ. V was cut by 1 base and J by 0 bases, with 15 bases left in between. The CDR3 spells CASSLVGGLSSNYGYTF. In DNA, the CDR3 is TGTGCCAGCAGCTTAGTAGGCGGTCTTAGTTCTAACTATGGCTACACCTTC.

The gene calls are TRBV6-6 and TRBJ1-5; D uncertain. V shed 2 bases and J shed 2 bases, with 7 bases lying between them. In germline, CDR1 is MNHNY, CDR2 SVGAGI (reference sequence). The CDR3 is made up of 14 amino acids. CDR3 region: CASSYRRGNQPQHF. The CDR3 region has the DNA TGTGCCAGCAGTTACAGGAGGGGCAATCAGCCCCAGCATTTT.

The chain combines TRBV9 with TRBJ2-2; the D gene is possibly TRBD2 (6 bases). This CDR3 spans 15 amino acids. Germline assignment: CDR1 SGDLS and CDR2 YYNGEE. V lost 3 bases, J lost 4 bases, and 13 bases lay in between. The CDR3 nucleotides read TGTGCCAGCAGCGCCGACGCGGGGCGCACCGGGGAGCTGTTTTTT. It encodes CASSADAGRTGELFF.

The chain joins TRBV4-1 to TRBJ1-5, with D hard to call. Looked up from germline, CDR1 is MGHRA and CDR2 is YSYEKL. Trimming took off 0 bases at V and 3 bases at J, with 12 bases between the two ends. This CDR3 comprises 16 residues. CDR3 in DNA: TGCGCCAGCAGCCAAGAATCGGGCGGAGTCAATCAGCCCCAGCATTTT. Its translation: CASSQESGGVNQPQHF.

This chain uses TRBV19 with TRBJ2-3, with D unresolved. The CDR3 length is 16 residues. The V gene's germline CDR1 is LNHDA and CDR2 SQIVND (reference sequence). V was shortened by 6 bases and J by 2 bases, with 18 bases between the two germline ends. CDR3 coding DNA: TGTGCCAGTAGCACCCTCAGAGACCCCCACACAGATACGCAGTATTTT. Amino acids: CASSTLRDPHTDTQYF.

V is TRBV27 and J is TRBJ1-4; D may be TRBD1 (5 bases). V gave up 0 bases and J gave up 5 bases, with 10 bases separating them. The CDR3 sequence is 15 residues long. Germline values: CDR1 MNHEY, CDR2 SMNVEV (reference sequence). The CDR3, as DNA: TGTGCCAGCAGTTTATCGCAGGGAAGGAATGAAAAACTGTTTTTT. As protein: CASSLSQGRNEKLFF.

CDR3 nucleotides: TGTGCCAGCGGAAGGGGGGCAACCGAGCAGTACTTC. Translated: CASGRGATEQYF. This rearrangement joins TRBV6-5 to TRBJ2-7, with D perhaps matching TRBD1 or TRBD2 (6 bases each). CDR1 is MNHEY and CDR2 is SVGAGI in the germline V gene. CDR3 size: 12 residues. V was cut by 8 bases and J by 6 bases, with 14 bases left in between.

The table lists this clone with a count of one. The DNA for the CDR3 is TGCGCCAGCAGCCTAACGCACCAGTCGTATTCCTACAATGAGCAGTTCTTC. Protein sequence: CASSLTHQSYSYNEQFF. This chain joins TRBV4-1 and TRBJ2-1, with D unclear. With 4 bases removed from V and 1 base from J, the gap between germline ends came to 17 bases. This CDR3 comprises 17 residues. CDR1 and CDR2 from the germline V gene are MGHRA and YSYEKL.

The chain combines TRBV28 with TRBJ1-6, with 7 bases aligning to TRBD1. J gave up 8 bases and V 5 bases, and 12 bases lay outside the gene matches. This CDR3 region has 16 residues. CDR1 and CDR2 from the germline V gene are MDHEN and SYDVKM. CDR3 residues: CASSTTLQGMDSPLHF. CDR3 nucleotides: TGTGCCAGCAGTACGACCTTACAGGGGATGGATTCACCCCTCCACTTT.

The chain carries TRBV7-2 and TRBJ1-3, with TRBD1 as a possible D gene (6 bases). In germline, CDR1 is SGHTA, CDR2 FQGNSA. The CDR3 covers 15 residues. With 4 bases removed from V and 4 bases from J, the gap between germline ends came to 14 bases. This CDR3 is CASSSRGQTGNTIYF. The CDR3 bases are TGTGCCAGCAGCTCACGAGGACAGACGGGAAACACCATATATTTT.

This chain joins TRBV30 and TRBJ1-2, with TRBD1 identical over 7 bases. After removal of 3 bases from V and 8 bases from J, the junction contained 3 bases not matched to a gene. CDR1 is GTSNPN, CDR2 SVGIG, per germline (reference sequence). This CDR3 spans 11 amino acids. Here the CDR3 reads CAWSQGGGYTF. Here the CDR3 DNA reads TGTGCCTGGAGCCAGGGGGGAGGCTACACCTTC.

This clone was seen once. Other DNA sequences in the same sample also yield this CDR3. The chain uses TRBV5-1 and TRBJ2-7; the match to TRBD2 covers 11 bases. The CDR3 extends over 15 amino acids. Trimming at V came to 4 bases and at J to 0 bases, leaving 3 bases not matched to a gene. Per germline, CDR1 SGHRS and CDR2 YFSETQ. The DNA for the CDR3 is TGCGCCAGCAGCCGGGGGACTAGCGGCTCCTACGAGCAGTACTTC. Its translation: CASSRGTSGSYEQYF.

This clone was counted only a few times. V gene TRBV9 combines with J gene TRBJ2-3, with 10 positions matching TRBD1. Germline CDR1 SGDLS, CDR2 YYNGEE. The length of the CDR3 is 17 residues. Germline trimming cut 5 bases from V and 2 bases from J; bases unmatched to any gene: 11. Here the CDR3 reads CASSSVGTGDLTDTQYF. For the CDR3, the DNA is TGTGCCAGCAGTTCGGTAGGGACAGGGGATCTCACAGATACGCAGTATTTT.

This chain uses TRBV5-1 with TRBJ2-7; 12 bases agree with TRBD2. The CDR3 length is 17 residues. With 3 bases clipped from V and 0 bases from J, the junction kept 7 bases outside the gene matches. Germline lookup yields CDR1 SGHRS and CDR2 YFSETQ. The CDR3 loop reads CASSSYKTSGGSYEQYF. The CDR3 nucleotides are TGCGCCAGCAGCTCCTACAAGACTAGCGGGGGCTCCTACGAGCAGTACTTC.

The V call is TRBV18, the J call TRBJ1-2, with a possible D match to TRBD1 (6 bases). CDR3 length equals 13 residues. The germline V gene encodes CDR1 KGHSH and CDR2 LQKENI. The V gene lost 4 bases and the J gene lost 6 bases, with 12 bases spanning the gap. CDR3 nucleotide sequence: TGTGCCAGCTCACGCGGACAGACGGATGGCTACACCTTC. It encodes CASSRGQTDGYTF.

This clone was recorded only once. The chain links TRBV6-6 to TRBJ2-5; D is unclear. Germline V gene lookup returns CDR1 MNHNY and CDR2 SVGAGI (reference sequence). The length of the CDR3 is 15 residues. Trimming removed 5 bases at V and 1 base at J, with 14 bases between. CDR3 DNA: TGTGCCAGCAGTACCGGGCAGATGCTCCAAGAGACCCAGTACTTC. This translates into CASSTGQMLQETQYF.

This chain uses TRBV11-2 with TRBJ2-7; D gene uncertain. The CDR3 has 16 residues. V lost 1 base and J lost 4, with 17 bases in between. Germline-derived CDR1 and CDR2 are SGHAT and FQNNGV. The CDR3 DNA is TGTGCCAGCAGCTTAGCAATAGGGAAGAGTGGGTACGAGCAGTACTTC. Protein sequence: CASSLAIGKSGYEQYF.

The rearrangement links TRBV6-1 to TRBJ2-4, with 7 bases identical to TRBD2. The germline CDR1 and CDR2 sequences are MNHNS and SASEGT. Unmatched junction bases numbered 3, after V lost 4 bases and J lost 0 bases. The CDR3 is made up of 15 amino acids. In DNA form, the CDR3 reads TGTGCCAGCAGTGGTGGCGGGGGAGCCAAAAACATTCAGTACTTC. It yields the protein CASSGGGGAKNIQYF.

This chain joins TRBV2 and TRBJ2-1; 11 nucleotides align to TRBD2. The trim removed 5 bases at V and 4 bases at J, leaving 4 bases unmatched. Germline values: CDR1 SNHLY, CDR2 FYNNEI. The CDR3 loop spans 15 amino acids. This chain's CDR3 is CASSPLAGVYNEQFF. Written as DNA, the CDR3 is TGTGCCAGCAGTCCACTAGCGGGGGTGTACAATGAGCAGTTCTTC.

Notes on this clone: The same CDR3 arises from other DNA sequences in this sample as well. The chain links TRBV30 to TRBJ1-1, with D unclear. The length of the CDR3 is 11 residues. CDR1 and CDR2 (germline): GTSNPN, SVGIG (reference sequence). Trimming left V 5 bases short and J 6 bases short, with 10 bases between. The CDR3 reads CAWSFSSEAFF. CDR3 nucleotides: TGTGCCTGGTCATTTAGTTCTGAAGCTTTCTTT.

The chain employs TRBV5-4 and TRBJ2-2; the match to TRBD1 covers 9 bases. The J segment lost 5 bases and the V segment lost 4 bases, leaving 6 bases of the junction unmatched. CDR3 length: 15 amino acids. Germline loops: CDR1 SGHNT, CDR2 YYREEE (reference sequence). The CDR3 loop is CASSRDRERTGELFF. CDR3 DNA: TGTGCCAGCAGCCGGGACAGGGAGCGGACCGGGGAGCTGTTTTTT.

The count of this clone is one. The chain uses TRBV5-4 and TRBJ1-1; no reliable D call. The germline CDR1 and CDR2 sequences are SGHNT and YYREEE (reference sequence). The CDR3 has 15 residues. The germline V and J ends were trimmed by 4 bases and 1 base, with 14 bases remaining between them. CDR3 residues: CASSPSIDSNTEAFF. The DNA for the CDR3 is TGTGCCAGCAGCCCGTCCATTGACTCGAACACTGAAGCTTTCTTT. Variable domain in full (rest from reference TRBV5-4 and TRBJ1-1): ETGVTQSPTHLIKTRGQQVTLRCSSQSGHNTVSWYQQALGQGPQFIFQYYREEENGRGNFPPRFSGLQFPNYSSELNVNALELDDSALYLCASSPSIDSNTEAFFGQGTRLTVV.

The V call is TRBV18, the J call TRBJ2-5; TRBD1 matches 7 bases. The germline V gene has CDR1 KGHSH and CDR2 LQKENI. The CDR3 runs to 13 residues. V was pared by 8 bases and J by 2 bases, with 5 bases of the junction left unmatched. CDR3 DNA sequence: TGTGCCAGCCAAGGGGGCCTACAAGAGACCCAGTACTTC. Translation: CASQGGLQETQYF.

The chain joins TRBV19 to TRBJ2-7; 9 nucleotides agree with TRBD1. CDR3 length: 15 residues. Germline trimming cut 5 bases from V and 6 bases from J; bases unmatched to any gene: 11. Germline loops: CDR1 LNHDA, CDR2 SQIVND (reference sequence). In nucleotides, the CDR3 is TGTGCCAGTAGTTTCTCCGGGACAGGGTCAGGCGAGCAGTACTTC. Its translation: CASSFSGTGSGEQYF.

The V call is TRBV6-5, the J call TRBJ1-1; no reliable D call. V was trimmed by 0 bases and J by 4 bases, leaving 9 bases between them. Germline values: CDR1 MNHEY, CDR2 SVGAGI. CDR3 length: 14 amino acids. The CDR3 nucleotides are TGTGCCAGCAGTTACTCCCGACCGGGCACTGAAGCTTTCTTT. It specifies CASSYSRPGTEAFF.

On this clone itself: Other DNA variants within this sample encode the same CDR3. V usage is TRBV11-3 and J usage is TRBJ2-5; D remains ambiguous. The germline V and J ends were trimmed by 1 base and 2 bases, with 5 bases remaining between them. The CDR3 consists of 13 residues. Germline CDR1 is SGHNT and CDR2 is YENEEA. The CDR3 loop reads CASSLGVQETQYF. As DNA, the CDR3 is TGTGCCAGCAGCTTAGGGGTTCAAGAGACCCAGTACTTC.

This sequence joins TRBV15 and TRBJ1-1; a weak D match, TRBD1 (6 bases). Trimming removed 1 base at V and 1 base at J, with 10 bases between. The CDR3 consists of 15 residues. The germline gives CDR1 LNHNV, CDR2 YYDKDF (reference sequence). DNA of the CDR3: TGTGCCACCAGCAGAGCGACGACAGGGAACACTGAAGCTTTCTTT. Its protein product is CATSRATTGNTEAFF.

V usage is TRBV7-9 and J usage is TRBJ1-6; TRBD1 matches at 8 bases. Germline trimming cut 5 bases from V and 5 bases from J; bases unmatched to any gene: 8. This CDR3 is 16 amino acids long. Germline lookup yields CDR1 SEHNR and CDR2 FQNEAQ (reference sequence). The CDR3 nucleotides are TGTGCCAGCAGCCCAGACGACAGGGGAGATAATTCACCCCTCCACTTT. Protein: CASSPDDRGDNSPLHF.

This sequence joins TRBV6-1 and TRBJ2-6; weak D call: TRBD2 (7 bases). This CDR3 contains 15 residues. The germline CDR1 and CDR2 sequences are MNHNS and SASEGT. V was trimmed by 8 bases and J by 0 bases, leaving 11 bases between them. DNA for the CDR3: TGTGCCAGCGGGAGGGGGGGCTCTGGGGCCAACGTCCTGACTTTC. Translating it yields CASGRGGSGANVLTF.

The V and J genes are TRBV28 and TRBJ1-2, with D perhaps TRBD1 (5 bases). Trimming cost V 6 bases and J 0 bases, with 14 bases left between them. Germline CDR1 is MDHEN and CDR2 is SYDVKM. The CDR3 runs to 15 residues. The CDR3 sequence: CASRDTFAPNYGYTF. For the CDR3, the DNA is TGTGCCAGCAGGGACACTTTCGCCCCTAACTATGGCTACACCTTC.